One T cell receptor (beta chain) is described in this entry. Sequencing was performed with immunoSEQ multiplex PCR; in TCRdb, only in-frame clones are kept and a portion is missing. The sample yields about 180,000 clones, about 90% seen once. This entry belongs to a study of T cell responses to AZD1222 COVID-19 vaccine. The specimen was peripheral blood, collected on day 0 of AZD1222 vaccination. This receptor was obtained from an adult in good health.

The CDR3 sequence is CASQFRNTRGPQHF. The CDR3 DNA reads TGTGCCAGCCAGTTCCGTAACACGCGAGGACCCCAGCATTTT. The chain recombines TRBV27 with TRBJ1-5; D call uncertain. The germline V and J ends were trimmed by 8 bases and 10 bases, with 21 bases remaining between them. The CDR3 sequence is 14 residues long. Germline lookup yields CDR1 MNHEY and CDR2 SMNVEV (reference sequence).